This TCR beta chain was sequenced in a study of PD-1 blockade in classical Hodgkin lymphoma. The CDR3 runs 13 residues. From germline, CDR1 is SGHTA and CDR2 FQGNSA. Trimming removed 1 base at V and 4 bases at J, with 7 bases between. Clones were read by immunoSEQ multiplex PCR, and TCRdb kept only the in-frame ones, dropping some. The table records some 21,000 clones, roughly 85% of them present only once. Findings and caveats of the study: Newly diagnosed patients reportedly trailed healthy donors in baseline TCR diversity.

Time point denoted: cycle 4 day 1 (C4D1), after about 6 weeks of nivolumab. Every patient relapsed after autologous stem cell transplantation, and brentuximab vedotin exposure varied. For this clone: Its antigen is undetermined.

The chain recombines TRBV7-2 with TRBJ1-2; perhaps TRBD1 as D (5 bases). The receptor was isolated from a human donor with classical Hodgkin lymphoma. The starting material was peripheral blood mononuclear cells (PBMCs), obtained before the fourth cycle of nivolumab. The chain's CDR3 is CASSLDGGYGYTF. The CDR3 DNA follows: TGTGCCAGCAGCTTAGACGGGGGCTATGGCTACACCTTC.